This TCR beta chain was retrieved from a study of control samples from healthy donors and cancer patients. Germline V gene sequence: CDR1 MGHRA, CDR2 YSYEKL. The CDR3 is 12 residues long. V lost 0 bases to trimming and J lost 3 bases, with 3 bases between them. Some clones are missing from TCRdb's copy, which holds only in-frame ones; the method was immunoSEQ multiplex PCR. The data hold some 30,000 clones, with roughly nine tenths observed a single time. This clonotype originated in a female donor with melanoma. The V and J genes are TRBV4-1 and TRBJ2-7; D unresolved. Sequencing was carried out using formalin-fixed, paraffin-embedded tissue. The CDR3 DNA follows: TGCGCCAGCAGCCAAGAGAACTACGAGCAGTACTTC. It yields the protein CASSQENYEQYF.